This note documents a single T cell receptor beta chain sequence. This clonotype occurred a few times. The clone's antigen remains unknown. It has no much larger one-base neighbor in the sample; base qualities were not kept. Reading from cysteine to phenylalanine, the CDR3 counts 12 amino acids. CDR3 DNA only is kept here, 36 bases in frame from base 1. From a lookup of the germline V gene, CDR1 and CDR2 are MNHNS and SASEGT. V lost 5 bases and J lost 8 bases; the stretch between them is 11 bases long. The data belong to a study of T cells in Graves' hyperthyroidism and ophthalmopathy (dated by TCRdb to about 2019). For the wider study: Peripheral blood was sampled at the time of initial diagnosis, prior to any treatment. After blood sampling, hyperthyroidism patients were treated with methimazole at a starting dose of 30 mg daily, and ophthalmopathy patients were treated with high-dose intravenous methylprednisolone. The paper reports TCR Vbeta CDR3 sequencing of over 130 peripheral blood samples: some 41 ophthalmopathy, approximately 74 hyperthyroidism and approximately 17 progressor patients. TCR V-J signatures able to tell the groups apart were searched for in a discovery cohort of approximately 95 patients, of whom over 40 had Graves' ophthalmopathy and around 57 had stable Graves' hyperthyroidism. The 95 to 100 discovery patients were randomly divided into training and test sets at a 7:3 ratio. Prospective prediction of ophthalmopathy was tested in an independent validation cohort consisting of some 18 hyperthyroidism patients and 15 or so patients who later progressed to ophthalmopathy. In addition, the study compared T-cell repertoires in thyroid tissue and in blood from about 6 Graves' hyperthyroidism patients. Broader findings and caveats from the paper: No statistical method was used to fix the sample size in advance, and group allocation was not hidden from the investigators. In validation, the model predicted progression to ophthalmopathy a median of roughly six months before onset, with about 71% sensitivity and roughly 77% specificity. Most expanded thyroid clonotypes (frequency above 0.001) were also detected in blood, suggesting blood repertoires may reflect thyroid immune responses. A 13 V-J signature model separated ophthalmopathy from stable hyperthyroidism, with approximately 87% sensitivity and 81.08% specificity in cross-validation and 80%/75% in testing.

The TCR beta CDR3 regions were amplified from RNA transcripts. A first-round RT-PCR of the TCR CDR3 used the HTBI primer set with the Qiagen OneStep RT-PCR kit. The libraries were constructed in a second round of multiplex PCR and then size-selected and purified. Paired-end sequencing of the libraries was performed with 100 bp reads on an Illumina HiSeq2000. Regarding the original processing steps: SOAPnuke was used to process the raw data, removing reads that contained adapters or uncalled bases, had a mean Phred below 15, or lacked an exact match to the constant primer or identifier. COPE v1.2.5 was used to merge high-quality paired reads, and clonotypes were defined as unique nucleotide sequences. Clonotypes were aligned to IMGT TRBV, TRBD and TRBJ reference segments using MiTCR v1.1. The analysis included only V-J combinations with a frequency above 0.0001, which together covered more than 99% of the repertoires. A TCS score was defined as the ratio of F50 (clonal expansion) to E x V (chaos), with BLOSUM62-based TCRdist applied between CDR3 peptides within each V-J. Welch's t-statistics and random forest reduced around 550 V-J features to some 14, which were used in a naive Bayes classifier (R e1071). The raw public data were reprocessed by TCRdb itself: fastp quality trimming at Q25, MiXCR clonotype calling, in-frame beta chains only. Entries are consolidated by CDR3 protein sequence, retaining the most common genes and DNA. V and J calls and clone size were set by TCRdb, not the authors. This sample is represented by over 450,000 distinct CDR3 sequences; under 20% of them were singletons. The ten largest clones take up 15% to 20% of the sample.

Ophthalmopathy patients had moderately to severely active disease, Clinical Activity Score of at least 3, NOSPECS grade of at least 4, and duration under 3 months. Exclusion was applied to patients with uncontrolled infections, other autoimmune diseases, pregnancy or lactation. Clinical symptoms, serum thyroxine and TRAb, thyroid ultrasound, and orbital computed tomography formed the basis for the diagnoses. Ficoll-Paque density gradient centrifugation was used to isolate PBMCs from 10 ml of fresh peripheral blood. Total RNA was extracted using Trizol reagent, and RNA quality was assessed on an Agilent 2100 Bioanalyzer.

The sequencing input was blood. This TCR was recovered from a woman aged 18-29 years with Graves' ophthalmopathy. This chain joins TRBV6-1 to TRBJ2-3, and perhaps TRBD2 as D gene, on 6 matching bases. The DNA sequence follows: TGTGCCAGCAGTCTCCCCGGGGGTACGCAGTATTTT. The resulting protein is CASSLPGGTQYF.